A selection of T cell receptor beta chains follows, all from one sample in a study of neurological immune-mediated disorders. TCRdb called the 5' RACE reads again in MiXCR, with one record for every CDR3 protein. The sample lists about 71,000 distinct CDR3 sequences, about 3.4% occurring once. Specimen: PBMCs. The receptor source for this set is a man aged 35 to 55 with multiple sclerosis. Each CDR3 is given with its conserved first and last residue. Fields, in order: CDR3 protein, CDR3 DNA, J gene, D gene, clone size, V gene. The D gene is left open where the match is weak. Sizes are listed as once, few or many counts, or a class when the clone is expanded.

CDR3 protein: CASSLRQGGLTGELFF; CDR3 DNA: TGTGCCAGCAGTTTAAGACAGGGAGGGTTGACCGGGGAGCTGTTTTTT; J gene: TRBJ2-2; D gene: NA; clone size: many; V gene: TRBV27
CDR3 protein: CASSENGNEQFF; CDR3 DNA: TGTGCCAGCAGTGAGAACGGCAATGAGCAGTTCTTC; J gene: TRBJ2-1; D gene: NA; clone size: many; V gene: TRBV2
CDR3 protein: CASRSTGGSNEQYF; CDR3 DNA: TGTGCCAGCAGGTCGACAGGGGGCTCCAACGAGCAGTACTTC; J gene: TRBJ2-7; D gene: TRBD1; clone size: many; V gene: TRBV12-3/TRBV12-4
CDR3 protein: CASSPWGRGIYGYTF; CDR3 DNA: TGTGCCAGCAGCCCCTGGGGACGGGGAATATATGGCTACACCTTC; J gene: TRBJ1-2; D gene: NA; clone size: many; V gene: TRBV7-9
CDR3 protein: CSARGGQGLDEQYF; CDR3 DNA: TGCAGTGCTAGAGGGGGACAGGGGTTGGACGAGCAGTACTTC; J gene: TRBJ2-7; D gene: TRBD1; clone size: many; V gene: TRBV20-1
CDR3 protein: CASSSRGTDSFYNEQFF; CDR3 DNA: TGTGCCAGCAGCTCGAGGGGGACCGACTCTTTTTACAATGAGCAGTTCTTC; J gene: TRBJ2-1; D gene: NA; clone size: many; V gene: TRBV11-2
CDR3 protein: CASRGQGPNEQFF; CDR3 DNA: TGTGCCAGCCGCGGACAGGGGCCCAATGAGCAGTTCTTC; J gene: TRBJ2-1; D gene: TRBD1; clone size: many; V gene: TRBV6-5
CDR3 protein: CSAARQDEAFF; CDR3 DNA: TGCAGCGCCGCCCGGCAGGATGAAGCTTTCTTT; J gene: TRBJ1-1; D gene: NA; clone size: many; V gene: TRBV29-1
CDR3 protein: CASRGTGKTEAFF; CDR3 DNA: TGCGCCAGCAGGGGGACAGGGAAGACTGAAGCTTTCTTT; J gene: TRBJ1-1; D gene: TRBD1; clone size: many; V gene: TRBV5-1
CDR3 protein: CASKPGLYNEQFF; CDR3 DNA: TGTGCCAGCAAACCGGGCCTCTACAATGAGCAGTTCTTC; J gene: TRBJ2-1; D gene: NA; clone size: many; V gene: TRBV12-3/TRBV12-4
CDR3 protein: CAALRGPDFEQYF; CDR3 DNA: TGTGCCGCCCTCCGGGGCCCGGATTTCGAGCAGTACTTC; J gene: TRBJ2-7; D gene: NA; clone size: many; V gene: TRBV10-3
CDR3 protein: CSAREGSSYNSPLHF; CDR3 DNA: TGCAGTGCTAGAGAAGGGAGCTCCTATAATTCACCCCTCCACTTT; J gene: TRBJ1-6; D gene: NA; clone size: many; V gene: TRBV20-1
CDR3 protein: CASSFGGREKLFF; CDR3 DNA: TGCGCCAGCAGCTTTGGGGGCAGGGAAAAACTGTTTTTT; J gene: TRBJ1-4; D gene: NA; clone size: many; V gene: TRBV5-1
CDR3 protein: CASSSDRGRTEAFF; CDR3 DNA: TGTGCCAGCAGCTCGGACAGGGGCCGCACTGAAGCTTTCTTT; J gene: TRBJ1-1; D gene: TRBD1; clone size: many; V gene: TRBV12-3/TRBV12-4
CDR3 protein: CASRLAGASYEQYF; CDR3 DNA: TGTGCCAGCAGACTAGCGGGTGCGAGCTACGAGCAGTACTTC; J gene: TRBJ2-7; D gene: TRBD2; clone size: many; V gene: TRBV12-3/TRBV12-4
CDR3 protein: CASSLEGLGETQYF; CDR3 DNA: TGCGCCAGCAGCTTGGAAGGGTTAGGAGAGACCCAGTACTTC; J gene: TRBJ2-5; D gene: NA; clone size: many; V gene: TRBV5-1
CDR3 protein: CSARGGTGNTIYF; CDR3 DNA: TGCAGTGCTAGAGGAGGGACTGGAAACACCATATATTTT; J gene: TRBJ1-3; D gene: NA; clone size: many; V gene: TRBV20-1
CDR3 protein: CSALARGGPDTQYF; CDR3 DNA: TGCAGTGCTCTGGCGAGAGGGGGCCCAGATACGCAGTATTTT; J gene: TRBJ2-3; D gene: TRBD1; clone size: many; V gene: TRBV20-1
CDR3 protein: CASSNTGTSGYNEQFF; CDR3 DNA: TGTGCCAGCAGTAACACAGGGACTAGCGGCTACAATGAGCAGTTCTTC; J gene: TRBJ2-1; D gene: TRBD2; clone size: many; V gene: TRBV6-1
CDR3 protein: CSATDRGTSPYGYTF; CDR3 DNA: TGCAGTGCTACGGACAGGGGTACATCCCCTTATGGCTACACCTTC; J gene: TRBJ1-2; D gene: TRBD1; clone size: many; V gene: TRBV20-1
CDR3 protein: CASSLGASTDTQYF; CDR3 DNA: TGTGCCAGCAGTTTAGGGGCTAGCACAGATACGCAGTATTTT; J gene: TRBJ2-3; D gene: NA; clone size: many; V gene: TRBV12-3/TRBV12-4
CDR3 protein: CSARVPGSTGELFF; CDR3 DNA: TGCAGTGCTAGAGTACCAGGGAGCACCGGGGAGCTGTTTTTT; J gene: TRBJ2-2; D gene: NA; clone size: many; V gene: TRBV20-1
CDR3 protein: CASSLSGGFADTQYF; CDR3 DNA: TGCGCCAGCAGCCTTAGCGGGGGGTTCGCAGATACGCAGTATTTT; J gene: TRBJ2-3; D gene: TRBD2; clone size: many; V gene: TRBV4-1
CDR3 protein: CSARTGVWVGYTF; CDR3 DNA: TGCAGTGCTAGAACAGGGGTATGGGTTGGCTACACCTTC; J gene: TRBJ1-2; D gene: TRBD1; clone size: many; V gene: TRBV20-1
CDR3 protein: CASSYSVSNQPQHF; CDR3 DNA: TGTGCCAGCAGTTACTCGGTTAGCAATCAGCCCCAGCATTTT; J gene: TRBJ1-5; D gene: NA; clone size: many; V gene: TRBV6-5